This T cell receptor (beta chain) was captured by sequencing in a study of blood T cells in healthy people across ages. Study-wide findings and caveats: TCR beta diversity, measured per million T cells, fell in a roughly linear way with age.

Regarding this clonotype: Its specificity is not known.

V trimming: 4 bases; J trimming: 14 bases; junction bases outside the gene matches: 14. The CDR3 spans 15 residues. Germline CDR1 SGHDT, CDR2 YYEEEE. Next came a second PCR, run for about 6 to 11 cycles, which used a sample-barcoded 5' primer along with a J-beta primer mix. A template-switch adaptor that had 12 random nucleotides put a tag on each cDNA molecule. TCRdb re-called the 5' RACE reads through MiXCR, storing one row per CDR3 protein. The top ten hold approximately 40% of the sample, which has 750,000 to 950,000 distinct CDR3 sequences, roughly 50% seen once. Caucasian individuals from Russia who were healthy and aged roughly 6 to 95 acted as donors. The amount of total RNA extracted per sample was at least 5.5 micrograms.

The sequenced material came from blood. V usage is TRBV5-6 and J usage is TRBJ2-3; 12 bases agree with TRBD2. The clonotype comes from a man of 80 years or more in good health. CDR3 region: CASSRLAGGLCDAYF. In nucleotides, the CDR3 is TGTGCCAGCAGCCGCCTAGCGGGAGGGCTCTGCGACGCGTATTTT.